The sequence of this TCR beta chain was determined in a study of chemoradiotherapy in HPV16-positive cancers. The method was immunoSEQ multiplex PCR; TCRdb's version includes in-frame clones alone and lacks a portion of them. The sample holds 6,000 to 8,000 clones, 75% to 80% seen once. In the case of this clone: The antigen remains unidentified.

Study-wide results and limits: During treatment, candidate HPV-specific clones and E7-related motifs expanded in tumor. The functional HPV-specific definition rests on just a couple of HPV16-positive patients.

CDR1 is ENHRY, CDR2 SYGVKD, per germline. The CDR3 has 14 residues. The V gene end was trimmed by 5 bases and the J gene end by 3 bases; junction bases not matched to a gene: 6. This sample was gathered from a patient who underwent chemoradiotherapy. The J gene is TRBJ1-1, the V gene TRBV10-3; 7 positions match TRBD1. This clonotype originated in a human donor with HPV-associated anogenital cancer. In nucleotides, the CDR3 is TGTGCCATCAGTACCACAGGGGTGGACACTGAAGCTTTCTTT. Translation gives CAISTTGVDTEAFF.